These T cell receptor beta chains were read from a single sample in a study of OX40 agonist ivuxolimab in advanced cancers. Assay used: immunoSEQ multiplex PCR; TCRdb lists only in-frame clones, some missing. Among 55,000 to 65,000 clones listed, 70% to 90% were seen once. This specimen was CD4+ or CD8+ T cells sorted from blood, taken in a trial of the OX40 agonist ivuxolimab. Receptors were obtained from an adult with an advanced solid tumor such as melanoma, head and neck, liver or kidney cancer. Both conserved end residues are trimmed from each CDR3. The listing skips clone size in some rows; elsewhere it reads once, few, many or a size class.

clone_size	j_call	v_call	cdr3_aa
.	TRBJ2-5	TRBV5-5	ASSLAVASQETQY
.	TRBJ2-1	TRBV7-2	ASSLGGAGINEQF
.	TRBJ2-3	TRBV12-5	ASGKGTQGADTQY
few	TRBJ2-2	TRBV5-1	ASSFSREDTGELF
once	TRBJ1-2	TRBV7-9	ASSLFSRRDYGYT
.	TRBJ2-7	TRBV7-9	ASSLERHEQY
.	TRBJ1-5	TRBV5-4	ASSLGPDSNQPQH
.	TRBJ2-3	TRBV7-8	ASSPWTGGTDTQY
.	TRBJ1-1	TRBV2	ASREKGRKGTEAF
.	TRBJ1-1	TRBV28	ASSPPEVRYTEAF
.	TRBJ1-1	TRBV5-1	ASTWGPGTGTEAF
.	TRBJ1-1	TRBV4-2	ASSHPWMAVNTEAF
.	TRBJ2-3	TRBV20-1	SARGGDTQY
once	TRBJ2-5	TRBV10-1	ASSAGTVQETQY
few	TRBJ1-2	TRBV28	ASSLGQGAVT
.	TRBJ2-5	TRBV10-1	ASSERIGTSPLRTQY
.	TRBJ2-5	TRBV7-2	ASSSYSEETQY
.	TRBJ1-2	TRBV12-5	ASGPSGGTYGYT
.	TRBJ1-1	TRBV15	ATSRDVRGPEAF
once	TRBJ2-1	TRBV7-3	ASSGPSGSYNEQF
.	TRBJ1-2	TRBV9	ASSVALRGRRGYYGYT
.	TRBJ2-6	TRBV19	ASKLGGGRGSGANVLT
.	TRBJ1-1	TRBV9	ASSVGLRRNTEAF
.	TRBJ2-7	TRBV9	ASSSGATSYEQY
.	TRBJ2-7	TRBV6-5	ASKRGGTVYEQY
.	TRBJ1-4	TRBV7-2	ASSQGRWNEKLF
.	TRBJ1-6	TRBV7-2	ASSLSRFRGPVTLH
.	TRBJ1-5	TRBV14	ASSPSGSNQPQH
.	TRBJ2-2	TRBV19	ASSRGPGQRGSYESGELF
.	TRBJ2-1	TRBV4-3	ASSQDPRGSSYNEQF
few	TRBJ2-2	TRBV14	ASSPPGQGNSGELF
.	TRBJ1-6	TRBV7-9	ASSPSTVSPLH
.	TRBJ2-2	TRBV11-3	ASSSWTGWGTGELF
.	TRBJ2-5	TRBV30	AWSENRAQTQY
.	.	TRBV7-9	ASSPTGGHREQY
.	TRBJ2-7	TRBV5-1	ASSSGTPSYEQY
.	TRBJ1-1	TRBV5-5	ASSLARRGATEAF
.	TRBJ2-7	TRBV19	ATCEDFQKGEQY
.	TRBJ1-2	TRBV30	AWSPQPPGAEKGYT
.	TRBJ2-4	TRBV5-6	ASSKQGTGAKNIQY
few	TRBJ2-2	TRBV5-1	ASSLASITGELF
.	TRBJ2-2	TRBV10-3	AIFRAGDTGELF
.	TRBJ2-6	TRBV2	ASSGVGSGPGGANVLT
.	TRBJ1-5	TRBV6-5	ASSYSSLQPQH
.	TRBJ2-1	TRBV5-6	ASSLPGTSEYNEQF
.	TRBJ1-1	TRBV5-6	ASSLQDRGQTEAF
.	TRBJ2-3	TRBV27	ASSLLPVPPDTQY
.	TRBJ1-5	TRBV2	ASTLDGSNQPQH